One and the same sample provided the 23 T cell receptor beta chains below, sequenced in a study of blood T cell repertoires in COVID-19. Using immunoSEQ multiplex PCR, the repertoire was profiled, and TCRdb retains in-frame clones only, with some absent. The table includes under 250,000 clones, roughly 82% detected once. The sample consisted of peripheral blood. The receptor set was obtained from a human donor in a cohort sampled during active COVID-19.

This chain uses TRBV14 with TRBJ2-7; TRBD1 agrees at 11 bases. The CDR3 covers 17 residues. Trimming took 5 bases from V and 6 from J; bases not matched to a gene: 15. Germline V gene data show CDR1 as SGHDN and CDR2 as FVKESK. Written as DNA, the CDR3 is TGTGCCAGCAGCTTTCGGACAGGGGGCCCGGGAGCGTCCGAGCAGTACTTC. Amino acids: CASSFRTGGPGASEQYF.

The chain has TRBV19 and TRBJ2-5, with 10 positions matching TRBD2. V gave up 3 bases and J gave up 1 base; unmatched junction bases: 5. This CDR3 contains 16 residues. The germline CDR1 and CDR2 sequences are LNHDA and SQIVND (reference sequence). CDR3 residues: CASSILSSGGQETQYF. Written as DNA, the CDR3 is TGTGCCAGTAGTATTCTCTCTAGCGGGGGCCAAGAGACCCAGTACTTC. The variable domain in full, with the rest retrieved from reference TRBV19 and TRBJ2-5, is DGGITQSPKYLFRKEGQNVTLSCEQNLNHDAMYWYRQDPGQGLRLIYYSQIVNDFQKGDIAEGYSVSREKKESFPLTVTSAQKNPTAFYLCASSILSSGGQETQYFGPGTRLLVL.

The V gene is TRBV11-2, the J gene TRBJ2-3; the match to TRBD2 covers 16 bases. The V gene end was trimmed by 5 bases and the J gene end by 13 bases; junction bases not matched to a gene: 6. This CDR3 comprises 14 residues. The germline V gene encodes CDR1 SGHAT and CDR2 FQNNGV. CDR3 in amino acids: CASSAGLAGGPEYF. DNA of the CDR3: TGTGCCAGCAGCGCGGGACTAGCGGGAGGGCCTGAGTATTTT.

The gene calls are TRBV2 and TRBJ2-3; maybe TRBD1 (6 bases). The V gene's germline CDR1 is SNHLY and CDR2 FYNNEI. Trimming took 6 bases from V and 7 from J, leaving 14 bases between them. The CDR3 sequence is 13 residues long. This chain's CDR3 is CASSIPGTNTQYF. For the CDR3, the DNA is TGTGCCAGCAGCATCCCAGGGACAAATACGCAGTATTTT.

V usage is TRBV5-1 and J usage is TRBJ2-1; TRBD1 agrees at 10 bases. Germline lookup yields CDR1 SGHRS and CDR2 YFSETQ. The V segment lost 0 bases and the J segment 3 bases; nucleotides outside the gene matches: 3. This CDR3 is built from 16 residues. The CDR3 loop reads CASSLDGQGDYNEQFF. The CDR3, as DNA: TGCGCCAGCAGCTTGGATGGACAGGGGGACTACAATGAGCAGTTCTTC.

The CDR3 is CASSKNEPSISYEQYF. In DNA, the CDR3 is TGTGCCAGCAGCAAAAACGAACCGTCGATTAGTTACGAGCAGTACTTC. The chain has TRBV21-1 and TRBJ2-7; TRBD2 was called by the table and not checked on the DNA. TRBV21-1 is described as a pseudogene. The CDR3 runs to 16 residues.

This clone was observed a single time. The chain couples TRBV15 to TRBJ2-5, with TRBD1 matching over 7 bases. The CDR3 spans 15 residues. V lost 3 bases to trimming and J lost 4 bases; unmatched junction nucleotides: 8. Germline V gene data show CDR1 as LNHNV and CDR2 as YYDKDF (reference sequence). The CDR3 loop reads CATSRDTGTAETQYF. The CDR3 region has the DNA TGTGCCACCAGCAGGGATACCGGGACAGCAGAGACCCAGTACTTC.

V gene TRBV28 combines with J gene TRBJ1-1; D ambiguous. Germline V CDR1 and CDR2: MDHEN, SYDVKM. V lost 1 base, J lost 0 bases, and 18 bases lay in between. This CDR3 contains 18 residues. The CDR3: CASSLSVRRRKMNTEAFF. CDR3 coding DNA: TGTGCCAGCAGTTTATCCGTTCGGAGAAGGAAGATGAACACTGAAGCTTTCTTT.

This clone was seen a single time. This rearrangement joins TRBV28 to TRBJ1-3; D not certain. V was pared by 5 bases and J by 1 base, with 15 bases between. The V gene's germline CDR1 is MDHEN and CDR2 SYDVKM. This CDR3 has 16 residues. CDR3 nucleotide sequence: TGTGCCAGCAGTCCCCCGGAGGACGTGTCTGGAAACACCATATATTTT. Translation gives CASSPPEDVSGNTIYF.

V gene TRBV15 combines with J gene TRBJ2-2, with 7 nucleotides matching TRBD2. CDR1 is LNHNV, CDR2 YYDKDF, per germline (reference sequence). With V trimmed by 0 bases and J by 1 base, 5 bases remained unmatched. This CDR3 has 17 amino acids. Here the CDR3 reads CATSRDEVAGNTGELFF. The CDR3 DNA reads TGTGCCACCAGCAGAGACGAGGTAGCGGGGAACACCGGGGAGCTGTTTTTT. Full variable domain (missing parts from reference TRBV15 and TRBJ2-2): DAMVIQNPRYQVTQFGKPVTLSCSQTLNHNVMYWYQQKSSQAPKLLFHYYDKDFNNEADTPDNFQSRRPNTSFCFLDIRSPGLGDTAMYLCATSRDEVAGNTGELFFGEGSRLTVL.

The chain links TRBV28 to TRBJ2-4, with 9 bases matching TRBD1. This CDR3 region has 14 residues. With V trimmed by 8 bases and J by 3 bases, 5 bases remained unmatched. Germline CDR1 reads MDHEN; CDR2 reads SYDVKM. The CDR3 reads CASFGGQGKNIQYF. The CDR3 coding sequence is TGTGCCAGCTTCGGGGGACAGGGCAAAAACATTCAGTACTTC.

This clone was seen only once. V gene TRBV5-8 combines with J gene TRBJ2-3; a weak D match, TRBD1 (6 bases). CDR1 and CDR2 (germline): SGHTS, YDEGEE. Trimming took off 0 bases at V and 0 bases at J, with 17 bases between the two ends. This CDR3 contains 18 residues. Here the CDR3 reads CASSLVSTGVTSTDTQYF. CDR3 in DNA: TGTGCCAGCAGCTTGGTTTCGACAGGTGTTACTAGCACAGATACGCAGTATTTT.

The sample holds a few counts of this clone. The chain employs TRBV28 and TRBJ1-2; no firm D call. The CDR3 consists of 12 residues. Trimming removed 3 bases from V and 4 bases from J, with 6 bases in between. Per germline, CDR1 MDHEN and CDR2 SYDVKM. The CDR3 coding sequence is TGTGCCAGCAGTTTGGGCAGCTATGGCTACACCTTC. The encoded protein is CASSLGSYGYTF.

This chain joins TRBV7-8 and TRBJ2-7, with 8 bases aligning to TRBD1. Germline CDR1 and CDR2: SGHVS and FQNEAQ. This CDR3 is built from 15 residues. With 4 bases clipped from V and 3 bases from J, the junction kept 8 bases outside the gene matches. The CDR3: CASSSGQGEGYEQYF. The CDR3 DNA reads TGTGCCAGCAGCTCTGGACAGGGAGAAGGCTACGAGCAGTACTTC.

This clone occurred once. V usage is TRBV12-3 or TRBV12-4 and J usage is TRBJ1-3; tentative D call: TRBD1 (6 bases). With 6 bases removed from V and 1 base from J, the gap between germline ends came to 7 bases. The CDR3 sequence is 13 residues long. CDR3 nucleotides: TGTGCCAGCAGCAGGGGTTCTGGAAACACCATATATTTT. This sequence encodes CASSRGSGNTIYF.

This clone turned up a few times. J is TRBJ1-5 and V is TRBV19, with D perhaps matching TRBD1 (5 bases). Trimming shortened V by 8 bases and J by 3 bases, and 17 bases separated the two germline ends. Germline lookup yields CDR1 LNHDA and CDR2 SQIVND (reference sequence). This CDR3 spans 15 amino acids. The chain's CDR3 is CASLRALGLNQPQHF. As DNA, the CDR3 is TGTGCCAGTCTCCGGGCCCTGGGGCTCAATCAGCCCCAGCATTTT.

This clone was seen only a few times. The rearrangement links TRBV10-2 to TRBJ2-1, with 8 bases identical to TRBD2. V was pared by 2 bases and J by 9 bases, with 12 bases of the junction left unmatched. CDR1 and CDR2 (germline): WSHSY, SAAADI. This CDR3 contains 16 residues. The CDR3 DNA follows: TGCGCCAGCAGTGAGAGGACTAGCCGACTATCCGGTGAGCAGTTCTTC. It yields the protein CASSERTSRLSGEQFF.

Concerning this clone itself: A junction boundary mismatches the germline segment, possibly from a read error. The rearrangement links TRBV2 to TRBJ2-3; TRBD1 aligns across 7 bases. CDR1 and CDR2 (germline): SNHLY, FYNNEI. CDR3 size: 13 residues. CDR3 residues: CARTGTVTNTQYF. CDR3 DNA: TGTGCCAGAACCGGGACAGTCACAAATACGCAGTATTTT.

This CDR3 reads CASRLAREETQYF. CDR3 DNA sequence: TGTGCCAGCAGACTAGCTCGGGAAGAGACCCAGTACTTC. The genes are TRBV6-5 and TRBJ2-5; TRBD2 is a possible D gene (6 bases). V lost 6 bases to trimming and J lost 3 bases, with 11 bases between them. CDR3 length: 13 amino acids. CDR1 is MNHEY, CDR2 SVGAGI, per germline.

The chain has TRBV28 and TRBJ2-7; 8 bases fit TRBD2. V was pared by 8 bases and J by 4 bases, with 7 bases of the junction left unmatched. This CDR3 has 13 amino acids. CDR1 and CDR2 (germline): MDHEN, SYDVKM. The CDR3 DNA sequence: TGTGCCAGCCTTACGGGAGGGGGTTACGAGCAGTACTTC. It specifies CASLTGGGYEQYF.

V and J are TRBV5-8 and TRBJ2-6; 9 nucleotides match TRBD1. Per germline, CDR1 SGHTS and CDR2 YDEGEE. Trimming took 2 bases from V and 4 from J; bases not matched to a gene: 7. This CDR3 is built from 17 residues. CDR3 loop: CASSFGDRASGANVLTF. For the CDR3, the DNA is TGTGCCAGCAGCTTCGGGGACAGGGCATCCGGGGCCAACGTCCTGACTTTC.

This chain uses TRBV19 with TRBJ2-1; 10 nucleotides line up with TRBD2. The J segment lost 8 bases and the V segment lost 7 bases, leaving 8 bases of the junction unmatched. This CDR3 region has 14 residues. Germline assignment: CDR1 LNHDA and CDR2 SQIVND (reference sequence). CDR3 sequence: CASIPSGSGYEQFF. DNA for the CDR3: TGTGCCAGTATTCCTAGCGGGAGCGGCTATGAGCAGTTCTTC.

The chain uses TRBV24-1 and TRBJ2-1; the match to TRBD2 covers 12 bases. With V trimmed by 0 bases and J by 7 bases, 9 bases remained unmatched. The germline CDR1 and CDR2 sequences are KGHDR and SFDVKD. This CDR3 comprises 18 residues. The CDR3 region is CATSDLSTSGRNKNEQFF. The CDR3 region has the DNA TGTGCCACCAGTGATTTGTCGACTAGCGGGAGAAATAAAAATGAGCAGTTCTTC.